The 14 T cell receptor beta chains below were found in one sample sequenced in a study of regulatory T cells in long-lasting Graves disease. Time point defined: newly diagnosed GD, antithyroid drugs for less than 3 months. RNA isolated from PBMCs was used to make the TCR library. In building TCR beta libraries, iRepertoire HTBI primers were used together with Arm-PCR of CDR3 regions. TCRdb redid the calling of the multiplex PCR reads with MiXCR, one entry per CDR3 protein. Here the sample spans about 530,000 distinct CDR3 sequences, around 16% being singletons. This sample was shared with a second study, whose subject was T cells in Graves' hyperthyroidism and ophthalmopathy.

The sequencing used peripheral blood mononuclear cells (PBMCs), collected at new diagnosis, from a patient treated with antithyroid drugs. These receptors came from a woman aged 40 to 65 with Graves disease.

The sample holds many counts of this clonotype. The rearrangement joins TRBV7-2 to TRBJ1-1; D ambiguous. V lost 2 bases to trimming and J lost 1 base, with 8 bases between them. Germline loops: CDR1 SGHTA, CDR2 FQGNSA. This CDR3 has 14 amino acids. CDR3 sequence (DNA): TGTGCCAGCAGCTTAACAGCTAAGAACACTGAAGCTTTCTTT. It encodes CASSLTAKNTEAFF.

At least ten counts were recorded for this clonotype. Likely a read error: the CDR3 ends without its conserved phenylalanine or tryptophan. No DNA is shown, since the ends of the CDR3 on it are uncertain; the CDR3 is the one TCRdb lists. The chain employs TRBV5-6 and TRBJ2-4; the DNA was not compared with TRBD1, the D call given in the table. Germline V gene data show CDR1 as SGHDT and CDR2 as YYEEEE. The CDR3 region is 12 residues in length, termini included. The CDR3 spells CASSLFRTHTCL.

This clonotype appeared a few times. V usage is TRBV14 and J usage is TRBJ1-6; no clear D gene. Germline CDR1 SGHDN, CDR2 FVKESK. The CDR3 runs to 13 residues. Trimming pared 2 bases from V and 11 bases from J, leaving 10 bases between. The CDR3 sequence is CASSQTGTAPLHF. The CDR3 DNA follows: TGTGCCAGCAGCCAAACGGGCACCGCACCCCTCCACTTT.

This chain uses TRBV6-2 or TRBV6-3 with TRBJ2-2; D is unresolved. This CDR3 region has 15 residues. The germline V gene has CDR1 MNHEY and CDR2 SVGEGT. V was pared by 2 bases and J by 5 bases, with 12 bases between. The chain's CDR3 is CASSYPPGGTGELFF. CDR3 DNA sequence: TGTGCCAGCAGTTACCCGCCGGGTGGAACCGGGGAGCTGTTTTTT.

This sequence joins TRBV4-2 and TRBJ1-1; the D is unclear. The CDR3 extends over 15 amino acids. Germline lookup yields CDR1 LGHNA and CDR2 YNFKEQ. Trimming stripped 0 bases from V and 6 bases from J, with 14 bases between. DNA of the CDR3: TGTGCCAGCAGCCAAGACCCTCTAGGAGGCGCTGAAGCTTTCTTT. Its translation: CASSQDPLGGAEAFF.

The J gene is TRBJ2-2, the V gene TRBV24-1; the match to TRBD1 covers 9 bases. Trimming removed 3 bases from V and 6 bases from J; junction bases left unmatched: 7. The CDR3 extends over 16 amino acids. CDR1 and CDR2 (germline): KGHDR, SFDVKD. Here the CDR3 reads CATSDLGTGRAGELFF. The CDR3 nucleotides read TGTGCCACCAGTGATCTCGGGACAGGGAGGGCCGGGGAGCTGTTTTTT.

The count of this clonotype is one. This chain connects TRBV18 to TRBJ2-4; 7 bases are a match to TRBD2. The CDR3 consists of 15 residues. Germline CDR1 and CDR2: KGHSH and LQKENI. The ends lost 2 bases at V and 3 bases at J; junction bases unmatched: 4. This CDR3 is CASSPGTTNKNIQYF. DNA of the CDR3: TGTGCCAGCTCACCAGGGACTACGAACAAAAACATTCAGTACTTC.

The chain combines TRBV7-9 with TRBJ2-7, with D hard to call. V was trimmed by 3 bases and J by 5 bases, leaving 8 bases between them. CDR1 SEHNR and CDR2 FQNEAQ come from the germline V gene (reference sequence). The CDR3 contains 12 residues. The CDR3 nucleotides are TGTGCCAGCAGCTTGGTCCGAAACGAGCAGTACTTC. It translates to CASSLVRNEQYF.

This clonotype occurred a few times. The chain has TRBV5-1 and TRBJ2-1, with 8 positions matching TRBD2. CDR3 length: 16 amino acids. The germline V gene encodes CDR1 SGHRS and CDR2 YFSETQ. V lost 5 bases, J lost 5 bases, and 12 bases stayed unmatched. The CDR3 sequence is CASSGVGAGDNNEQFF. CDR3 coding DNA: TGCGCCAGCAGTGGGGTTGGAGCGGGAGATAACAATGAGCAGTTCTTC.

This clonotype was counted at least ten times. The CDR3 bases are TGTGCCAGCACCTGGGCTAGCGGGATCAACAATGAGCAGTTCTTC. Amino acids: CASTWASGINNEQFF. This chain uses TRBV2 with TRBJ2-1, with 9 bases fitting TRBD2. The CDR3 has 15 residues. V gave up 7 bases and J gave up 5 bases; unmatched junction bases: 9. Germline values: CDR1 SNHLY, CDR2 FYNNEI.

Only a few counts were recorded for this clonotype. V usage is TRBV5-1 and J usage is TRBJ2-1; maybe TRBD1 (6 bases). Germline CDR1 is SGHRS and CDR2 is YFSETQ. The CDR3 extends over 14 amino acids. Trimming took 3 bases from V and 5 from J, leaving 12 bases between them. The CDR3 loop is CASSSVTGNNEQFF. The CDR3 DNA reads as TGCGCCAGCAGCTCGGTAACAGGGAACAATGAGCAGTTCTTC. The variable domain in full, with the rest retrieved from reference TRBV5-1 and TRBJ2-1, is KAGVTQTPRYLIKTRGQQVTLSCSPISGHRSVSWYQQTPGQGLQFLFEYFSETQRNKGNFPGRFSGRQFSNSRSEMNVSTLELGDSALYLCASSSVTGNNEQFFGPGTRLTVL.

This clonotype showed up many times. This rearrangement joins TRBV20-1 to TRBJ2-1; D is perhaps TRBD2 (6 bases). The CDR3 has 11 amino acids. In germline, CDR1 is DFQATT, CDR2 SNEGSKA (reference sequence). The CDR3 region is CRAGSGDEQFF. CDR3 DNA sequence: TGCAGGGCGGGGAGTGGGGATGAGCAGTTCTTC.

This clonotype was observed many times. This sequence joins TRBV9 and TRBJ2-3; a weak D match, TRBD1 (6 bases). The CDR3 is 15 amino acids. Between the trimmed V and J ends, which lost 3 bases and 4 bases, there was a span of 15 bases. Germline CDR1 and CDR2: SGDLS and YYNGEE. The CDR3 protein is CASSAQGRPPDTQYF. DNA of the CDR3: TGTGCCAGCAGCGCACAGGGACGGCCTCCAGATACGCAGTATTTT.

This clonotype was observed a few times. The CDR3 region has the DNA TGTGCCAGCCGTCCCACTAGCGGGGGGGCAGATACGCAGTATTTT. This encodes CASRPTSGGADTQYF. V and J are TRBV7-8 and TRBJ2-3; 13 nucleotides line up with TRBD2. Losses at the gene ends were 8 bases for V and 4 bases for J; bases not matched to a gene: 6. CDR1 SGHVS and CDR2 FQNEAQ come from the germline V gene. The CDR3 is 15 residues long.